Below are 32 T cell receptor beta chains sequenced from a single sample in a study of cytomegalovirus exposure and HLA in healthy donors. The PCR ran on 60 Vbeta and 13 Jbeta primers. Method: immunoSEQ multiplex PCR; TCRdb's copy keeps in-frame clones and lacks some. The sample includes 200,000 to 300,000 clones, around 78% of them seen just once. Sequenced material: PBMCs. These receptors were collected from a boy between 10 and 17 years old in good health and CMV-seronegative.

The chain employs TRBV29-1 and TRBJ1-2; D gene ambiguous. The CDR3 runs 13 residues. Germline CDR1 is SQVTM and CDR2 is ANQGSEA. The V gene lost 6 bases and the J gene lost 1 base, with 12 bases spanning the gap. As DNA, the CDR3 is TGCAGCGTGCGGACGGCGGGTAACTATGGCTACACCTTC. It is translated as CSVRTAGNYGYTF.

This chain links TRBV15 with TRBJ2-2; the match to TRBD2 covers 11 bases. Germline values: CDR1 LNHNV, CDR2 YYDKDF (reference sequence). The V segment lost 9 bases and the J segment 7 bases; nucleotides outside the gene matches: 7. This CDR3 is 14 amino acids long. The CDR3 here is CATDSGGAGGELFF. The CDR3 nucleotides read TGTGCCACTGATAGCGGGGGGGCGGGCGGGGAGCTGTTTTTT.

The V call is TRBV9, the J call TRBJ2-7, with D possibly TRBD2 on 6 matching bases. V shed 4 bases and J shed 0 bases, with 20 bases lying between them. Germline CDR1 and CDR2: SGDLS and YYNGEE. The CDR3 consists of 17 residues. The DNA for the CDR3 is TGTGCCAGCAGCCCACTAGGGGTCAGCGGGCACTCCTACGAGCAGTACTTC. Translated, it gives CASSPLGVSGHSYEQYF.

The chain joins TRBV5-6 to TRBJ2-5; D possibly corresponds to TRBD2 (5 bases). The CDR3 has 13 amino acids. V lost 2 bases to trimming and J lost 7 bases, with 12 bases between them. CDR1 SGHDT and CDR2 YYEEEE come from the germline V gene. CDR3 sequence: CASSFGEGGTQYF. The CDR3 DNA follows: TGTGCCAGCAGCTTCGGGGAAGGCGGGACCCAGTACTTC.

CDR3 residues: CSVTTGRQGPSYEQYF. CDR3 DNA sequence: TGCAGCGTGACGACAGGGAGGCAGGGCCCCTCCTACGAGCAGTACTTC. The V gene is TRBV29-1, the J gene TRBJ2-7; D is perhaps TRBD1 (7 bases). The CDR3 totals 16 residues. Germline-derived CDR1 and CDR2 are SQVTM and ANQGSEA. Trimming pared 6 bases from V and 0 bases from J, leaving 21 bases between.

The chain employs TRBV19 and TRBJ1-1; D is uncertain. The V gene's germline CDR1 is LNHDA and CDR2 SQIVND (reference sequence). V shed 3 bases and J shed 6 bases, with 11 bases lying between them. The CDR3 contains 13 residues. The CDR3 nucleotides read TGTGCCAGTAGTATCAACCGTGAGGCTGAAGCTTTCTTT. Translated: CASSINREAEAFF. Full variable domain (rest looked up from reference TRBV19 and TRBJ1-1): DGGITQSPKYLFRKEGQNVTLSCEQNLNHDAMYWYRQDPGQGLRLIYYSQIVNDFQKGDIAEGYSVSREKKESFPLTVTSAQKNPTAFYLCASSINREAEAFFGQGTRLTVV.

This chain connects TRBV9 to TRBJ1-5; TRBD1 aligns across 7 bases. The junction had 4 bases not matched to a gene; V was cut back by 4 bases and J by 3 bases. This CDR3 spans 14 amino acids. CDR1 is SGDLS, CDR2 YYNGEE, per germline. The CDR3 here is CASSKGAYNQPQHF. Written as DNA, the CDR3 is TGTGCCAGCAGCAAGGGGGCCTACAATCAGCCCCAGCATTTT. The variable domain in full, with the rest retrieved from reference TRBV9 and TRBJ1-5, is DSGVTQTPKHLITATGQRVTLRCSPRSGDLSVYWYQQSLDQGLQFLIQYYNGEERAKGNILERFSAQQFPDLHSELNLSSLELGDSALYFCASSKGAYNQPQHFGDGTRLSIL.

V usage is TRBV11-2 and J usage is TRBJ2-7; perhaps TRBD1 as D (5 bases). Per germline, CDR1 SGHAT and CDR2 FQNNGV. This CDR3 is built from 15 residues. V was trimmed by 5 bases and J by 0 bases, leaving 14 bases between them. DNA of the CDR3: TGTGCCAGCAGCCTAACAGGCTTATCCTCCTACGAGCAGTACTTC. Protein product: CASSLTGLSSYEQYF.

The chain has TRBV5-1 and TRBJ2-1, with 12 bases fitting TRBD2. Per germline, CDR1 SGHRS and CDR2 YFSETQ. Trimming removed 3 bases from V and 1 base from J; junction bases left unmatched: 2. CDR3 length: 16 residues. In DNA form, the CDR3 reads TGCGCCAGCAGCTGGGGACTAGCGGGTTCCTACAATGAGCAGTTCTTC. Its protein is CASSWGLAGSYNEQFF. Full variable domain (rest looked up from reference TRBV5-1 and TRBJ2-1): KAGVTQTPRYLIKTRGQQVTLSCSPISGHRSVSWYQQTPGQGLQFLFEYFSETQRNKGNFPGRFSGRQFSNSRSEMNVSTLELGDSALYLCASSWGLAGSYNEQFFGPGTRLTVL.

The genes are TRBV28 and TRBJ2-5; 9 nucleotides agree with TRBD2. The J segment lost 7 bases and the V segment lost 8 bases, leaving 17 bases of the junction unmatched. From germline, CDR1 is MDHEN and CDR2 SYDVKM. The CDR3 has 16 amino acids. The DNA for the CDR3 is TGTGCCAGCTTCCGACATAGCGGGAGCTTGGGGGGGACCCAGTACTTC. Translated: CASFRHSGSLGGTQYF.

The genes are TRBV18 and TRBJ2-1, with D hard to call. Germline V CDR1 and CDR2: KGHSH, LQKENI. The V gene lost 2 bases and the J gene lost 5 bases, with 7 bases spanning the gap. The CDR3 is 13 residues long. CDR3 amino acids: CASSPTVNNEQFF. CDR3 in DNA: TGTGCCAGCTCACCAACGGTAAACAATGAGCAGTTCTTC.

The genes are TRBV9 and TRBJ2-7; D gene unclear. V was clipped by 0 bases and J by 9 bases, with 13 bases between them. CDR3 length: 13 amino acids. CDR1 and CDR2 (germline): SGDLS, YYNGEE. The CDR3 region is CASSVDMETGQYF. The CDR3 coding sequence is TGTGCCAGCAGCGTAGATATGGAGACGGGGCAGTACTTC. Combining the CDR3 with reference TRBV9 and TRBJ2-7 gives the whole variable domain DSGVTQTPKHLITATGQRVTLRCSPRSGDLSVYWYQQSLDQGLQFLIQYYNGEERAKGNILERFSAQQFPDLHSELNLSSLELGDSALYFCASSVDMETGQYFGPGTRLTVT.

The V and J genes are TRBV11-2 and TRBJ1-1; no reliable D call. CDR1 is SGHAT and CDR2 is FQNNGV in the germline V gene. The CDR3 is made up of 14 amino acids. Trimming removed 3 bases from V and 6 bases from J, with 14 bases in between. CDR3 sequence (DNA): TGTGCCAGCAGCTTTATCTCTTTAACAGCTGAAGCTTTCTTT. Amino acid sequence: CASSFISLTAEAFF.

This clone showed up just a few times. The chain carries TRBV6-5 and TRBJ1-6; D perhaps matches TRBD1 (5 bases). Trimming stripped 6 bases from V and 8 bases from J, with 17 bases between. The CDR3 extends over 15 amino acids. In germline, CDR1 is MNHEY, CDR2 SVGAGI. As DNA, the CDR3 is TGTGCCAGCAGGCCGGGACCGGGGGTATATTCACCCCTCCACTTT. Translation gives CASRPGPGVYSPLHF.

The chain uses TRBV6-1 and TRBJ2-3; 12 bases map to TRBD2. Germline CDR1 reads MNHNS; CDR2 reads SASEGT. The CDR3 is 16 amino acids. The V segment lost 0 bases and the J segment 6 bases; nucleotides outside the gene matches: 4. This CDR3 is CASSEARLAGADTQYF. Written as DNA, the CDR3 is TGTGCCAGCAGTGAAGCGCGACTAGCGGGGGCCGATACGCAGTATTTT.

V usage is TRBV27 and J usage is TRBJ2-7, with 11 bases matching TRBD2. Per the germline V gene, CDR1 is MNHEY and CDR2 is SMNVEV (reference sequence). Germline trimming cut 0 bases from V and 2 bases from J; bases unmatched to any gene: 3. The CDR3 contains 16 residues. The CDR3 is CASSLSGTSGAYEQYF. The CDR3 DNA reads TGTGCCAGCAGTTTATCAGGGACTAGCGGCGCCTACGAGCAGTACTTC.

This chain joins TRBV4-1 and TRBJ2-5; 8 bases fit TRBD2. Germline values: CDR1 MGHRA, CDR2 YSYEKL. The CDR3 runs to 18 residues. With V trimmed by 0 bases and J by 1 base, 10 bases remained unmatched. CDR3 nucleotide sequence: TGCGCCAGCAGCCAAGATCGATCCGACGGGAGGGTCCAAGAGACCCAGTACTTC. Protein: CASSQDRSDGRVQETQYF.

The chain is built from TRBV5-1 and TRBJ2-5, with 9 nucleotides matching TRBD1. The tail of the sequence fits TRBJ2-7 better, so the J call may be wrong. This CDR3 has 16 residues. Germline CDR1 reads SGHRS; CDR2 reads YFSETQ. CDR3 residues: CASSPRGGDRDYEQYF. CDR3 in DNA: TGCGCCAGCAGCCCTAGGGGTGGGGACAGGGACTACGAGCAGTACTTC.

Here the CDR3 DNA reads TGCGCCAGCAGCCTGGTCCACGGGGAGACCCAGTACTTC. Protein sequence: CASSLVHGETQYF. The V gene is TRBV4-1, the J gene TRBJ2-5; D is undetermined. V was clipped by 4 bases and J by 5 bases, with 11 bases between them. The germline V gene has CDR1 MGHRA and CDR2 YSYEKL. The CDR3 runs to 13 residues.

The J gene is TRBJ1-1, the V gene TRBV12-5; D unclear. The ends were cut back, 7 bases at V and 3 bases at J, with 6 bases in the middle. In germline, CDR1 is LGHNT, CDR2 FRNRAP. The CDR3 has 11 amino acids. CDR3 protein: CASEGDTEAFF. In DNA form, the CDR3 reads TGTGCTAGTGAAGGAGACACTGAAGCTTTCTTT.

The V and J genes are TRBV5-1 and TRBJ1-2, with TRBD1 identical over 8 bases. V shed 0 bases and J 8 bases; nucleotides not matched to a gene: 3. Germline CDR1 is SGHRS and CDR2 is YFSETQ. This CDR3 is built from 13 residues. In DNA form, the CDR3 reads TGCGCCAGCAGCTTGGGGACAGGGCAAGGCTACACCTTC. It codes for CASSLGTGQGYTF.

The chain is built from TRBV15 and TRBJ2-2; 9 nucleotides agree with TRBD2. The CDR3 sequence is 15 residues long. From germline, CDR1 is LNHNV and CDR2 YYDKDF (reference sequence). Trimming at V came to 0 bases and at J to 12 bases, leaving 8 bases not matched to a gene. The CDR3 bases are TGTGCCACCAGCAGAGACGAACCGGGACTAGCAAAGCTGTTTTTT. Translation gives CATSRDEPGLAKLFF.

The chain combines TRBV5-1 with TRBJ2-3; D is unclear. The V end was cut by 0 bases, the J end by 5 bases, with 4 bases between. Germline V gene data show CDR1 as SGHRS and CDR2 as YFSETQ. There are 12 residues in the CDR3. CDR3 DNA: TGCGCCAGCAGCTTGGCCCTAGATACGCAGTATTTT. It codes for CASSLALDTQYF.

This chain uses TRBV6-5 with TRBJ2-5, with TRBD1 identical over 8 bases. Germline assignment: CDR1 MNHEY and CDR2 SVGAGI. J lost 8 bases, V lost 6 bases, and 8 bases had no gene match. This CDR3 contains 13 residues. The CDR3 DNA sequence: TGTGCCAGCAGCTCCGGGACAGGAGTAACCCAGTACTTC. This gives the protein CASSSGTGVTQYF.

The chain combines TRBV10-3 with TRBJ1-2; 11 nucleotides align to TRBD1. Germline trimming cut 6 bases from V and 4 bases from J; bases unmatched to any gene: 10. This CDR3 contains 16 residues. CDR1 is ENHRY, CDR2 SYGVKD, per germline. CDR3 DNA: TGTGCCATCAGAGACGGGACAGGGGGTCAAGTCTATGGCTACACCTTC. Translated, it gives CAIRDGTGGQVYGYTF.

Comments on this clone: Germline is not matched at one junction end, which may reflect a read error. The rearrangement uses TRBV5-1 and TRBJ1-1, with a weak D call TRBD1 (5 bases). This CDR3 region has 12 residues. Germline CDR1 is SGHRS and CDR2 is YFSETQ. In nucleotides, the CDR3 is TGCGCCAGCAGCCCGGGGGTCGCTGAAGTTTTCTTT. This codes for CASSPGVAEVFF.

This clone was observed a few times. The V call is TRBV15, the J call TRBJ1-6; D is unresolved. The length of the CDR3 is 17 residues. The germline gives CDR1 LNHNV, CDR2 YYDKDF (reference sequence). Trimming shortened V by 0 bases and J by 0 bases, and 9 bases separated the two germline ends. For the CDR3, the DNA is TGTGCCACCAGCAGAGATCCTCACAGCTCCTATAATTCACCCCTCCACTTT. As protein: CATSRDPHSSYNSPLHF.

This CDR3 is CASSLSASGDEQYF. CDR3 DNA: TGCGCCAGCAGCTTGTCGGCTAGCGGGGACGAGCAGTACTTC. The rearrangement uses TRBV5-1 and TRBJ2-7, with 9 bases that match TRBD2. Germline-derived CDR1 and CDR2 are SGHRS and YFSETQ. V trimming: 1 base; J trimming: 5 bases; junction bases outside the gene matches: 4. The CDR3 is made up of 14 amino acids.

This clone has only one observation. The V and J genes are TRBV25-1 and TRBJ2-3; TRBD1 is a possible D gene (6 bases). The CDR3 runs 13 residues. V was clipped by 4 bases and J by 1 base, with 6 bases between them. Looked up from germline, CDR1 is MGHDK and CDR2 is SYGVNS. The CDR3 nucleotides read TGTGCCAGCAGTGGACAGGGCACAGATACGCAGTATTTT. As protein: CASSGQGTDTQYF.

This clone appeared once. V is TRBV6-5 and J is TRBJ1-2; tentative D call: TRBD1 (6 bases). Germline CDR1 is MNHEY and CDR2 is SVGAGI. This CDR3 region has 13 residues. The V gene lost 5 bases and the J gene lost 4 bases, with 11 bases spanning the gap. As DNA, the CDR3 is TGTGCCAGCAGTGCCACAGGGTTCTATGGCTACACCTTC. It codes for CASSATGFYGYTF.

V gene TRBV12-5 combines with J gene TRBJ1-1, with 7 nucleotides matching TRBD1. The CDR3 covers 16 residues. From germline, CDR1 is LGHNT and CDR2 FRNRAP. The ends lost 5 bases at V and 2 bases at J; junction bases unmatched: 11. The CDR3 DNA sequence: TGTGCTAGTGGTGCAGCACCCTGGACAGGTAACACTGAAGCTTTCTTT. It translates to CASGAAPWTGNTEAFF.

V usage is TRBV19 and J usage is TRBJ2-1, with TRBD2 matching 10 bases. CDR1 is LNHDA and CDR2 is SQIVND in the germline V gene (reference sequence). V shed 7 bases, J shed 8 bases, and the junction held 8 bases outside the gene matches. The CDR3 is 14 amino acids. The CDR3 nucleotides read TGTGCCAGTAAGGGAGCGGGAGGGCGCGATGAGCAGTTCTTC. It codes for CASKGAGGRDEQFF.